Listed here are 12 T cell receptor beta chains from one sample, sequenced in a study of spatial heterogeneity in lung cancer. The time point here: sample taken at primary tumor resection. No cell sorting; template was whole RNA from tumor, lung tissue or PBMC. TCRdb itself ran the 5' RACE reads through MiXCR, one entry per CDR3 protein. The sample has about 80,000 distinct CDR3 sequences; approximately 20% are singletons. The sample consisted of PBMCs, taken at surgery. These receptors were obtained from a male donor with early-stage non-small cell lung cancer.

The CDR3 region is CASSLGTGGPGEQFF. CDR3 in DNA: TGCGCCAGCAGCTTGGGGACAGGGGGACCGGGTGAGCAGTTCTTC. This chain uses TRBV5-1 with TRBJ2-1; 10 bases are a match to TRBD1. The CDR3 loop spans 15 amino acids. CDR1 SGHRS and CDR2 YFSETQ come from the germline V gene. Germline trimming cut 0 bases from V and 9 bases from J; bases unmatched to any gene: 6.

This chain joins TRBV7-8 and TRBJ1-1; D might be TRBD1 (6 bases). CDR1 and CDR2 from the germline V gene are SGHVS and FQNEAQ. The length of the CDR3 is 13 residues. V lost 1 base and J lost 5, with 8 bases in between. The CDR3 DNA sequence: TGTGCCAGCAGCTTAGTCAGGGGAACTGAAGCTTTCTTT. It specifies CASSLVRGTEAFF. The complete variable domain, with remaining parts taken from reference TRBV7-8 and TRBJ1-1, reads GAGVSQSPRYKVAKRGQDVALRCDPISGHVSLFWYQQALGQGPEFLTYFQNEAQLDKSGLPSDRFFAERPEGSVSTLKIQRTQQEDSAVYLCASSLVRGTEAFFGQGTRLTVV.

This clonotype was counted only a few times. The CDR3 bases are TGTGCCAGCAGCTTACATCCGGGGGAGACCCAGTACTTC. It specifies CASSLHPGETQYF. This chain joins TRBV7-3 and TRBJ2-5, with D maybe TRBD2 (5 bases). V gave up 2 bases and J gave up 5 bases, with 9 bases separating them. Germline CDR1 is SGHTA and CDR2 is FQGTGA. The CDR3 has 13 amino acids.

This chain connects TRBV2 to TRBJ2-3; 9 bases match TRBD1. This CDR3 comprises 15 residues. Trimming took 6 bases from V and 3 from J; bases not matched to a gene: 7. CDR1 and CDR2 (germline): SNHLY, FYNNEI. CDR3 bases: TGTGCCAGCAGAGGGGCACAGGGGGCAACAGATACGCAGTATTTT. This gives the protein CASRGAQGATDTQYF.

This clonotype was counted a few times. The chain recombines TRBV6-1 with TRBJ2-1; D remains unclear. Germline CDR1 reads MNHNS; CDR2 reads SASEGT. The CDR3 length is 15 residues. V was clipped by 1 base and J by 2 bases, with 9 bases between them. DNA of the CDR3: TGTGCCAGCAGTGAAGGGGCTAGACCCTACAATGAGCAGTTCTTC. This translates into CASSEGARPYNEQFF.

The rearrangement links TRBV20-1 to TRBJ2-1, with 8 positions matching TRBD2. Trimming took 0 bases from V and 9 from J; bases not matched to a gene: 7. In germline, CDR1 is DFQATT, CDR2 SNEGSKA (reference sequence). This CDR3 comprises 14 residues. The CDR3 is CSARDGLALGEQFF. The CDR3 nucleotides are TGCAGTGCTAGAGATGGACTAGCTCTGGGTGAGCAGTTCTTC.

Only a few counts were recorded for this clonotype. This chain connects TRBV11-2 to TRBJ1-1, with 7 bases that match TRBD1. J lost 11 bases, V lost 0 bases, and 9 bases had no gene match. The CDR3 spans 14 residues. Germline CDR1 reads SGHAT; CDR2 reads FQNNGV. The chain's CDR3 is CASSLDRGSTAAFF. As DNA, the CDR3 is TGTGCCAGCAGCTTAGACAGGGGGAGTACGGCGGCTTTCTTT.

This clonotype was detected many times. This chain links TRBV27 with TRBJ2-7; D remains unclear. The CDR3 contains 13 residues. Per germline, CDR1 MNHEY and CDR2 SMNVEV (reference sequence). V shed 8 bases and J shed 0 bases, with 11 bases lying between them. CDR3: CASGPSSSYEQYF. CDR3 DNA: TGTGCCAGCGGCCCTTCGAGCTCCTACGAGCAGTACTTC.

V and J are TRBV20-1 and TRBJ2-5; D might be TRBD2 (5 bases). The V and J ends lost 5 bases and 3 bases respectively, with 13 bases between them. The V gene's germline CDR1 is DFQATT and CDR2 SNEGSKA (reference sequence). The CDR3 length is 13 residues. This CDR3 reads CSAYSRGEETQYF. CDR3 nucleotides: TGCAGTGCTTACTCTCGGGGAGAAGAGACCCAGTACTTC.

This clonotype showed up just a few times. The CDR3 nucleotides read TGCAGCGACCGAGCTTGGGGGGCCCCAACGGTGTTCTTC. Its protein product is CSDRAWGAPTVFF. The chain employs TRBV29-1 and TRBJ2-1, with D perhaps given as TRBD1 or TRBD2 (6 bases each). Germline V gives CDR1 SQVTM, CDR2 ANQGSEA. The germline V and J ends were trimmed by 7 bases and 15 bases, with 25 bases remaining between them. CDR3 length equals 13 residues.

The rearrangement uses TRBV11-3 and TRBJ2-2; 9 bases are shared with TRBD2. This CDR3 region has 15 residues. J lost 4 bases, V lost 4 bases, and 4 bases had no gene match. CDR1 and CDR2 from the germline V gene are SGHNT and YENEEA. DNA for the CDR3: TGTGCCAGCAGCTCTAGCGGGACGGGCACCGGGGAGCTGTTTTTT. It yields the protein CASSSSGTGTGELFF.

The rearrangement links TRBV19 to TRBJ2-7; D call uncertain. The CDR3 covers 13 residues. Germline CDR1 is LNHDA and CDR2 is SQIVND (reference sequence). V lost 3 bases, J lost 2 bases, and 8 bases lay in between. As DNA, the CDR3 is TGTGCCAGTAGTATTGGTGGTACCTACGAGCAGTACTTC. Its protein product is CASSIGGTYEQYF.